The clone carrying this T cell receptor beta chain occurred a few times. The data were obtained in a study of sequential checkpoint blockade in melanoma. Per the germline V gene, CDR1 is SGDLS and CDR2 is YYNGEE. The CDR3 is made up of 15 amino acids. V was cut by 3 bases and J by 2 bases, with 12 bases left in between. The sample's treatment: randomized to nivolumab then ipilimumab (arm A) or the reverse (arm B). Assay used: immunoSEQ multiplex PCR; TCRdb lists only in-frame clones, some missing. The table includes about 18,000 clones, less than 30% detected once. The clonotype originates from a human donor with melanoma. The gene calls are TRBV9 and TRBJ2-1, with D perhaps TRBD1 or TRBD2 (5 bases each). The sequencing used tumor tissue (inferred from file names), collected from a patient given nivolumab and ipilimumab in sequence. Written as DNA, the CDR3 is TGTGCCAGCAGCGATTCGAGGGGAGCCTACAATGAGCAGTTCTTC. This codes for CASSDSRGAYNEQFF.